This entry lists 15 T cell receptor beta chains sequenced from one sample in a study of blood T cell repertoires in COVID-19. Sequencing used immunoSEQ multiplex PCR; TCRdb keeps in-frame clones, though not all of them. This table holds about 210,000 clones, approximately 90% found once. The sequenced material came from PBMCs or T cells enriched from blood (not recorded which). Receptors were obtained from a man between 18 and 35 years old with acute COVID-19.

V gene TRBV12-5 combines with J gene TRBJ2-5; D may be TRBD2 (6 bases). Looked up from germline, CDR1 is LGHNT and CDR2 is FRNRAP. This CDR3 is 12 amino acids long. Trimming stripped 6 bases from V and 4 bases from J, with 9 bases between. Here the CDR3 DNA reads TGTGCTAGTGGCCGGGACTCAGAGACCCAGTACTTC. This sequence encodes CASGRDSETQYF.

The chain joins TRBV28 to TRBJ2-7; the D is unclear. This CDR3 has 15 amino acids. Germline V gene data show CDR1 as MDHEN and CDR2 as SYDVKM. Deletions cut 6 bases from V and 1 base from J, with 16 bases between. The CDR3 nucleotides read TGTGCCAGCAGCTTGGGCACCGCGATGTCCTACGAGCAGTACTTC. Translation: CASSLGTAMSYEQYF.

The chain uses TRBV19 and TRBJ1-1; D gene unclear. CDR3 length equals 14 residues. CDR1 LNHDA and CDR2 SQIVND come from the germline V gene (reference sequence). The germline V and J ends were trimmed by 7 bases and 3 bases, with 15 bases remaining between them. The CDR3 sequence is CASTPPGRDTEAFF. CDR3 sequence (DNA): TGTGCCAGTACCCCCCCCGGGAGAGACACTGAAGCTTTCTTT.

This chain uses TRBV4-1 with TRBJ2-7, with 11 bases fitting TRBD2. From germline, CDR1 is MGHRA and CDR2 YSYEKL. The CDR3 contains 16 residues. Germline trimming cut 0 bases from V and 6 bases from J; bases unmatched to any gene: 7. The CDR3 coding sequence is TGCGCCAGCAGCCAAGACGGTACTAGCGGGAGTAGCGAGCAGTACTTC. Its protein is CASSQDGTSGSSEQYF.

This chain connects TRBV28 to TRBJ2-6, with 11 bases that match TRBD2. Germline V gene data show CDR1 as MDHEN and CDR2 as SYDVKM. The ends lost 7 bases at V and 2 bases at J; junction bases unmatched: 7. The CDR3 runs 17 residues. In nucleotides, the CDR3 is TGTGCCAGCACGGTTCGACTAGCGGGAACTGGGGCCAACGTCCTGACTTTC. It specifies CASTVRLAGTGANVLTF. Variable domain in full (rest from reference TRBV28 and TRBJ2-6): DVKVTQSSRYLVKRTGEKVFLECVQDMDHENMFWYRQDPGLGLRLIYFSYDVKMKEKGDIPEGYSVSREKKERFSLILESASTNQTSMYLCASTVRLAGTGANVLTFGAGSRLTVL.

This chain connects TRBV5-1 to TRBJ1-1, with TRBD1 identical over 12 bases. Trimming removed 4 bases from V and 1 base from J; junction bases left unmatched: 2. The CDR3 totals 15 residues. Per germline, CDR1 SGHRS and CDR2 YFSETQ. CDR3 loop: CASSTGQGANTEAFF. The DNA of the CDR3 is TGCGCCAGCAGCACGGGACAGGGGGCGAACACTGAAGCTTTCTTT. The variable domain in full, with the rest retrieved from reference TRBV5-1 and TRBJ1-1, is KAGVTQTPRYLIKTRGQQVTLSCSPISGHRSVSWYQQTPGQGLQFLFEYFSETQRNKGNFPGRFSGRQFSNSRSEMNVSTLELGDSALYLCASSTGQGANTEAFFGQGTRLTVV.

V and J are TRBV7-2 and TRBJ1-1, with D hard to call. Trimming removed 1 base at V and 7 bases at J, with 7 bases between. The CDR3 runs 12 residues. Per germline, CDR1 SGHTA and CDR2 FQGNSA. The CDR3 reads CASSLVYSEAFF. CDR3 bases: TGTGCCAGCAGCTTAGTATACAGTGAAGCTTTCTTT.

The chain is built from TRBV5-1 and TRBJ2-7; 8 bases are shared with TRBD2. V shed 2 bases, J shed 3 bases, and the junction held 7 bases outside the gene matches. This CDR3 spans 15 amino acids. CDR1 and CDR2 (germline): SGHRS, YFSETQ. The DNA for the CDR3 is TGCGCCAGCAGCTTAACCGGGAGGGGCTTCTACGAGCAGTACTTC. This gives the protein CASSLTGRGFYEQYF.

CDR3 loop: CASSLQSNRWEQYF. DNA of the CDR3: TGTGCCAGTAGTCTCCAATCTAACCGCTGGGAGCAGTACTTC. The chain carries TRBV19 and TRBJ2-7; D call uncertain. Trimming removed 5 bases from V and 7 bases from J, with 18 bases in between. CDR1 and CDR2 (germline): LNHDA, SQIVND (reference sequence). The CDR3 loop spans 14 amino acids.

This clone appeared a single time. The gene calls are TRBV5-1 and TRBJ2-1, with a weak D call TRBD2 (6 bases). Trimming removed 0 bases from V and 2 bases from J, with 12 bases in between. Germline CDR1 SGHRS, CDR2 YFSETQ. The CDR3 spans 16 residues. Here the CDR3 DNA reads TGCGCCAGCAGCTTGGGGGGCGGGGCTCCCTACAATGAGCAGTTCTTC. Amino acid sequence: CASSLGGGAPYNEQFF.

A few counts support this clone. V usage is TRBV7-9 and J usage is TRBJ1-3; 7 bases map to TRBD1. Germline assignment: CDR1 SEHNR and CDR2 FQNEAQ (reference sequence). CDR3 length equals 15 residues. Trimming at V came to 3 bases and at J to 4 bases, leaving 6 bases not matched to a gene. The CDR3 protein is CASSFTGVSGNTIYF. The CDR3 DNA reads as TGTGCCAGCAGCTTTACAGGGGTATCGGGAAACACCATATATTTT.

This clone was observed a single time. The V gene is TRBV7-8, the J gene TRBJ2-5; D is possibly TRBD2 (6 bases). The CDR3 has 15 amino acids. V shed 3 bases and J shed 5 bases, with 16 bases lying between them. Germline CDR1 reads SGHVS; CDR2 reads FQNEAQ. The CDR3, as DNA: TGTGCCAGCAGCTTCCAAGGCGGGGCCCGCGAGACCCAGTACTTC. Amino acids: CASSFQGGARETQYF.

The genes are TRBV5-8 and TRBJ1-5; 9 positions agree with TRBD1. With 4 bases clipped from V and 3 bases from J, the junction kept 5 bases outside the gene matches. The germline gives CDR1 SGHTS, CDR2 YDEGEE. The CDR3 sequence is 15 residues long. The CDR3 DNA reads TGTGCCAGCAGCCCCTGGGACAGGGACAATCAGCCCCAGCATTTT. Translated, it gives CASSPWDRDNQPQHF.

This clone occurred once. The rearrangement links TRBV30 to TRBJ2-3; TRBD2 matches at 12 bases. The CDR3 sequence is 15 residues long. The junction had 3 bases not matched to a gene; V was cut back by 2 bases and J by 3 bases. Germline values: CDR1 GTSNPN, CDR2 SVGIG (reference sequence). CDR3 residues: CAWSPGTSGTDTQYF. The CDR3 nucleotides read TGTGCCTGGAGTCCCGGGACTAGCGGGACAGATACGCAGTATTTT.

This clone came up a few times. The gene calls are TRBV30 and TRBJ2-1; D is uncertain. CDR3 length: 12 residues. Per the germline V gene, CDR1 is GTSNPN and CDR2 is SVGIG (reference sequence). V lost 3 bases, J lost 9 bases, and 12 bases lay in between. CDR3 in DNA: TGTGCCTGGAGGAGGATTAGATTTGAGCAGTTCTTC. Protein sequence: CAWRRIRFEQFF. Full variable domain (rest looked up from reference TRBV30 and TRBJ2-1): SQTIHQWPATLVQPVGSPLSLECTVEGTSNPNLYWYRQAAGRGLQLLFYSVGIGQISSEVPQNLSASRPQDRQFILSSKKLLLSDSGFYLCAWRRIRFEQFFGPGTRLTVL.